The 6 T cell receptor beta chains below all came from one sample that was sequenced in a study of post-analysis software for immune sequencing data. Study conclusions and caveats: With TRBV5-6, TRBV5-1 and TRBV20-1 included, about 5 TRBV segments were more frequent in patients than in controls.

The TCR beta cDNA libraries carried unique molecular identifiers. One entry per CDR3 protein, called by TCRdb with MiXCR from the PCR reads. The sample has some 260,000 distinct CDR3 sequences; 30% to 45% are singletons. These TCRs' antigens remain unknown. The sequenced sample was blood. The source of these receptors is a girl aged 5-17 years with multiple sclerosis.

The V call is TRBV13, the J call TRBJ1-2, with TRBD1 as a possible D gene (6 bases). The CDR3 extends over 13 amino acids. With 5 bases removed from V and 6 bases from J, the gap between germline ends came to 13 bases. From germline, CDR1 is PRHDT and CDR2 FYEKMQ (reference sequence). The CDR3 sequence is CASSRTGNDGYTF. The CDR3 bases are TGTGCCAGCAGCCGTACAGGGAACGATGGCTACACCTTC.

This chain connects TRBV7-9 to TRBJ2-1; D tentatively reads TRBD1 or TRBD2 (5 bases each). The CDR3 runs 17 residues. Germline V gene lookup returns CDR1 SEHNR and CDR2 FQNEAQ (reference sequence). The ends were cut back, 5 bases at V and 6 bases at J, with 23 bases in the middle. This CDR3 is CASSTIAGLGDGNEQFF. For the CDR3, the DNA is TGTGCCAGCAGCACGATAGCAGGGTTGGGGGATGGCAATGAGCAGTTCTTC.

The chain employs TRBV29-1 and TRBJ2-1; D unresolved. The germline V gene encodes CDR1 SQVTM and CDR2 ANQGSEA. Trimming left V 6 bases short and J 2 bases short, with 8 bases between. CDR3 length: 12 residues. The CDR3: CSVSQAYNEQFF. The CDR3 DNA reads as TGCAGCGTATCCCAGGCCTACAATGAGCAGTTCTTC.

This clonotype was observed a single time. V usage is TRBV2 and J usage is TRBJ2-5; 8 nucleotides line up with TRBD1. This CDR3 region has 15 residues. V was pared by 4 bases and J by 5 bases, with 9 bases of the junction left unmatched. The germline V gene has CDR1 SNHLY and CDR2 FYNNEI. The CDR3 nucleotides read TGTGCCAGCAGTGCGGGACAGGCCAGACGCGAGACCCAGTACTTC. Translating it yields CASSAGQARRETQYF.

This clonotype was seen a few times. This may stem from a read error, because a much larger clone lies one nucleotide away. The rearrangement links TRBV29-1 to TRBJ2-4; D unclear. Germline lookup yields CDR1 SQVTM and CDR2 ANQGSEA. Trimming cost V 6 bases and J 13 bases, with 13 bases left between them. The CDR3 contains 10 residues. CDR3 in amino acids: CSVTHNEQYF. In DNA form, the CDR3 reads TGCAGCGTCACACACAATGAGCAGTACTTC. The variable domain in full, with the rest retrieved from reference TRBV29-1 and TRBJ2-4, is SAVISQKPSRDICQRGTSLTIQCQVDSQVTMMFWYRQQPGQSLTLIATANQGSEATYESGFVIDKFPISRPNLTFSTLTVSNMSPEDSSIYLCSVTHNEQYFGAGTRLSVL.

The sample holds a few counts of this clonotype. This chain joins TRBV6-5 and TRBJ1-3; D is uncertain. The germline V gene encodes CDR1 MNHEY and CDR2 SVGAGI. The CDR3 extends over 14 amino acids. Deletions cut 7 bases from V and 0 bases from J, with 10 bases between. In DNA, the CDR3 is TGTGCCAGCACCGCGGACTACTCTGGAAACACCATATATTTT. Protein: CASTADYSGNTIYF.